This T cell receptor (beta chain) was observed in a study of blood T cell repertoires in COVID-19. This CDR3 has 15 residues. CDR1 is SGHRS, CDR2 YFSETQ, per germline. Trimming took off 0 bases at V and 0 bases at J, with 7 bases between the two ends. TCRdb keeps only in-frame clones here, not all; method: immunoSEQ multiplex PCR. Altogether about 110,000 clones are present, over 60% being singletons, with the ten largest covering 16%. The sequenced sample consisted of peripheral blood. The chain joins TRBV5-1 to TRBJ2-1; the D is unclear. The clonotype was recovered from an elderly woman with active or convalescent COVID-19. CDR3 DNA: TGCGCCAGCAGCTTGGAAGTTAGCTCCTACAATGAGCAGTTCTTC. Translating gives CASSLEVSSYNEQFF.